This T cell receptor beta chain was retrieved from a study of blood T cell repertoires in COVID-19. Study in general: Sources were T cells, B-cell-depleted T cells, or PBMCs; the material itself was cDNA or gDNA.

V lost 5 bases to trimming and J lost 5 bases, with 18 bases between them. Germline CDR1 and CDR2: GTSNPN and SVGIG (reference sequence). The CDR3 has 14 residues. In the original processing: It was from reference gene primer amplification that nucleated cell counts were estimated. Using immunoSEQ multiplex PCR, the repertoire was profiled, and TCRdb retains in-frame clones only, with some absent. For V, J and clone size, that table is used; D and trimming come from the DNA. Here the sample spans about 160,000 clones, around 83% being singletons. V gene TRBV30 combines with J gene TRBJ1-1; TRBD1 might be the D (6 bases). Input material: peripheral blood. This TCR was sampled from a woman aged 45-65 years with COVID-19, enrolled during active disease. The CDR3 DNA follows: TGTGCCTGGGCTCGGGGGGCGGGGGAGACTGAAGCTTTCTTT. Translated: CAWARGAGETEAFF.